These 22 T cell receptor beta chains were all obtained from the same sample, sequenced in a study of control samples from healthy donors and cancer patients. Some clones are missing from TCRdb's copy, which holds only in-frame ones; the method was immunoSEQ multiplex PCR. Of some 120,000 clones listed, roughly 91% are singletons. Sequenced input: PBMCs. Receptor source: a man between 45 and 60 years old with head and neck cancer.

The gene calls are TRBV5-1 and TRBJ1-2; 7 bases are a match to TRBD1. Germline trimming cut 0 bases from V and 8 bases from J; bases unmatched to any gene: 16. The germline V gene encodes CDR1 SGHRS and CDR2 YFSETQ. The CDR3 sequence is 17 residues long. The CDR3 sequence is CASSLAETGAALEGYTF. CDR3 nucleotide sequence: TGCGCCAGCAGCTTGGCTGAAACAGGGGCCGCGTTGGAGGGCTACACCTTC.

The chain combines TRBV15 with TRBJ1-1, with D tentatively TRBD1 (6 bases). The CDR3 sequence is 15 residues long. V lost 2 bases and J lost 4, with 14 bases in between. Per the germline V gene, CDR1 is LNHNV and CDR2 is YYDKDF (reference sequence). As DNA, the CDR3 is TGTGCCACCAGCAGATCCGGGGGGCCGAGCACTGAAGCTTTCTTT. This codes for CATSRSGGPSTEAFF.

This rearrangement joins TRBV5-1 to TRBJ1-2, with 8 bases fitting TRBD1. The CDR3 length is 14 residues. Per the germline V gene, CDR1 is SGHRS and CDR2 is YFSETQ. Unmatched junction bases numbered 2, after V lost 3 bases and J lost 1 base. This CDR3 reads CASSSDRVNYGYTF. The CDR3 nucleotides read TGCGCCAGCAGCTCGGACAGGGTTAACTATGGCTACACCTTC.

This clone was seen once. The V and J genes are TRBV6-5 and TRBJ2-6; D might be TRBD2 (6 bases). The V end was cut by 0 bases, the J end by 0 bases, with 6 bases between. Germline values: CDR1 MNHEY, CDR2 SVGAGI. The CDR3 extends over 16 amino acids. The CDR3 here is CASSYSGLSGANVLTF. The CDR3, as DNA: TGTGCCAGCAGTTACTCGGGACTCTCTGGGGCCAACGTCCTGACTTTC.

The chain recombines TRBV30 with TRBJ2-2; no reliable D call. CDR3 length: 16 residues. The germline gives CDR1 GTSNPN, CDR2 SVGIG (reference sequence). The V end lost 0 bases, the J end lost 4 bases, and 15 bases lay between the germline ends. CDR3 residues: CAWSVLGRVATGELFF. DNA of the CDR3: TGTGCCTGGAGTGTACTTGGTAGGGTCGCCACCGGGGAGCTGTTTTTT.

The count of this clone is one. The V and J genes are TRBV6-2 or TRBV6-3 and TRBJ2-1, with D possibly TRBD2 on 7 matching bases. The V gene's germline CDR1 is MNHEY and CDR2 SVGEGT. Trimming pared 6 bases from V and 0 bases from J, leaving 12 bases between. This CDR3 comprises 15 residues. The CDR3: CASSLGGHSYNEQFF. CDR3 bases: TGTGCCAGCAGCCTCGGGGGGCACTCCTACAATGAGCAGTTCTTC.

The gene calls are TRBV6-5 and TRBJ2-3; D is ambiguous. V dropped 2 bases and J dropped 3 bases, with 6 bases sitting between them. CDR1 and CDR2 from the germline V gene are MNHEY and SVGAGI. The CDR3 is made up of 13 amino acids. The DNA for the CDR3 is TGTGCCAGCAGTTACGCCAGGACAGATACGCAGTATTTT. Residues: CASSYARTDTQYF.

This chain uses TRBV9 with TRBJ1-1; D not resolved. CDR3 length: 14 residues. Germline V gene data show CDR1 as SGDLS and CDR2 as YYNGEE. Deletions cut 4 bases from V and 1 base from J, with 11 bases between. The CDR3 loop reads CASSSGWQNTEAFF. The CDR3 DNA follows: TGTGCCAGCAGCTCCGGCTGGCAGAACACTGAAGCTTTCTTT. The complete variable domain, with remaining parts taken from reference TRBV9 and TRBJ1-1, reads DSGVTQTPKHLITATGQRVTLRCSPRSGDLSVYWYQQSLDQGLQFLIQYYNGEERAKGNILERFSAQQFPDLHSELNLSSLELGDSALYFCASSSGWQNTEAFFGQGTRLTVV.

The chain links TRBV9 to TRBJ2-3; D is uncertain. CDR3 length: 11 residues. Trimming pared 3 bases from V and 2 bases from J, leaving 1 base between. Germline CDR1 and CDR2: SGDLS and YYNGEE. CDR3 DNA sequence: TGTGCCAGCAGCGCCACAGATACGCAGTATTTT. The encoded protein is CASSATDTQYF.

V gene TRBV7-8 combines with J gene TRBJ1-4, with D possibly TRBD1 on 6 matching bases. Trimming took off 1 base at V and 4 bases at J, with 19 bases between the two ends. The CDR3 spans 18 residues. Germline V CDR1 and CDR2: SGHVS, FQNEAQ. CDR3 amino acids: CASSLEGGGGQVNEKLFF. The DNA for the CDR3 is TGTGCCAGCAGCTTAGAAGGAGGGGGAGGGCAGGTTAATGAAAAACTGTTTTTT.

This sequence joins TRBV4-2 and TRBJ2-3; 8 bases align to TRBD1. This CDR3 has 17 residues. The germline V gene encodes CDR1 LGHNA and CDR2 YNFKEQ. V shed 1 base, J shed 3 bases, and the junction held 9 bases outside the gene matches. CDR3 sequence (DNA): TGTGCCAGCAGCCAAGCTAGCCAGGGGGCCGCTACAGATACGCAGTATTTT. This gives the protein CASSQASQGAATDTQYF.

A note on this clone: The sample contains more than one DNA sequence encoding this CDR3. The chain has TRBV4-1 and TRBJ2-1, with no clear D. The germline V and J ends were trimmed by 4 bases and 0 bases, with 10 bases remaining between them. The CDR3 consists of 15 residues. The germline V gene encodes CDR1 MGHRA and CDR2 YSYEKL. In nucleotides, the CDR3 is TGCGCCAGCAGCCCCGACCGGAGCTCCTACAATGAGCAGTTCTTC. This gives the protein CASSPDRSSYNEQFF.

CDR3 region: CASSEFLAGTQYF. CDR3 DNA: TGCGCCAGCAGTGAGTTTCTAGCCGGCACGCAGTATTTT. V usage is TRBV10-1 and J usage is TRBJ2-3; maybe TRBD2 (5 bases). The ends were cut back, 1 base at V and 9 bases at J, with 11 bases in the middle. CDR1 is WNHNN, CDR2 SYGVQD, per germline (reference sequence). The CDR3 is 13 residues long.

Here the CDR3 reads CASSLKWQTYEQYF. The CDR3 DNA reads as TGTGCCAGCAGCTTAAAATGGCAGACCTACGAGCAGTACTTC. This chain links TRBV11-2 with TRBJ2-7; D gene uncertain. Trimming left V 2 bases short and J 2 bases short, with 10 bases between. The germline V gene has CDR1 SGHAT and CDR2 FQNNGV. This CDR3 is 14 amino acids long. Full variable domain (outside the CDR3, taken from reference TRBV11-2 and TRBJ2-7): EAGVAQSPRYKIIEKRQSVAFWCNPISGHATLYWYQQILGQGPKLLIQFQNNGVVDDSQLPKDRFSAERLKGVDSTLKIQPAKLEDSAVYLCASSLKWQTYEQYFGPGTRLTVT.

This clone has more than one count but fewer than ten. V is TRBV7-2 and J is TRBJ1-6; 7 bases are a match to TRBD1. V was pared by 1 base and J by 8 bases, with 2 bases of the junction left unmatched. This CDR3 region has 14 residues. CDR1 is SGHTA, CDR2 FQGNSA, per germline. The CDR3 here is CASSLGQGYSPLHF. For the CDR3, the DNA is TGTGCCAGCAGCTTAGGACAGGGTTATTCACCCCTCCACTTT. The complete variable domain, with remaining parts taken from reference TRBV7-2 and TRBJ1-6, reads GAGVSQSPSNKVTEKGKDVELRCDPISGHTALYWYRQSLGQGLEFLIYFQGNSAPDKSGLPSDRFSAERTGGSVSTLTIQRTQQEDSAVYLCASSLGQGYSPLHFGNGTRLTVT.

This chain uses TRBV18 with TRBJ1-5; D is perhaps TRBD1 (5 bases). Germline V lookup: CDR1 KGHSH, CDR2 LQKENI. There are 14 residues in the CDR3. Between the trimmed V and J ends, which lost 5 bases and 12 bases, there was a span of 20 bases. CDR3 DNA sequence: TGTGCCAGCTCAGGGGACCTTCAAGGACCTCTCCAGCATTTT. Protein: CASSGDLQGPLQHF.

The rearrangement links TRBV21-1 to TRBJ1-1. TRBV21-1 is designated a pseudogene. The CDR3 runs 12 residues. Here the CDR3 reads CASSKELTEAFF. The CDR3 nucleotides read TGTGCCAGCAGCAAAGAACTGACTGAAGCTTTCTTT.

In nucleotides, the CDR3 is TGTGCCACCCTCACAGGGGCTGGAAACACCATATATTTT. Its translation: CATLTGAGNTIYF. The V gene is TRBV28, the J gene TRBJ1-3, with 7 bases identical to TRBD1. V lost 10 bases to trimming and J lost 2 bases; unmatched junction nucleotides: 5. Germline CDR1 MDHEN, CDR2 SYDVKM. The CDR3 runs to 13 residues.

The CDR3 DNA reads TGTGCCAGCAGCGCCGCAGGGGGCTACACTGAAGCTTTCTTT. Translating it yields CASSAAGGYTEAFF. The rearrangement links TRBV9 to TRBJ1-1; 8 positions match TRBD1. Germline assignment: CDR1 SGDLS and CDR2 YYNGEE. CDR3 size: 14 residues. V was pared by 3 bases and J by 3 bases, with 4 bases of the junction left unmatched.

This chain links TRBV5-6 with TRBJ1-1; D perhaps matches TRBD1 (5 bases). There are 12 residues in the CDR3. The V gene's germline CDR1 is SGHDT and CDR2 YYEEEE. V gave up 3 bases and J gave up 3 bases, with 6 bases separating them. The chain's CDR3 is CASSWGDTEAFF. In nucleotides, the CDR3 is TGTGCCAGCAGCTGGGGGGACACTGAAGCTTTCTTT.

V gene TRBV4-3 combines with J gene TRBJ2-1; 11 nucleotides align to TRBD1. There are 16 residues in the CDR3. The V gene end was trimmed by 4 bases and the J gene end by 9 bases; junction bases not matched to a gene: 11. Germline V lookup: CDR1 LGHNA, CDR2 YSLEER. The CDR3 DNA is TGCGCCAGCAGCCGCCGGAGGGGACAGGGGGGCGGTGAGCAGTTCTTC. Its protein product is CASSRRRGQGGGEQFF.

This clone occurred a few times. The DNA for the CDR3 is TGTGCCAGCAGCTTATGGGTCGGTAGAAACACAGATACGCAGTATTTT. Translated, it gives CASSLWVGRNTDTQYF. V gene TRBV7-6 combines with J gene TRBJ2-3; no clear D gene. The CDR3 has 16 amino acids. Deletions cut 2 bases from V and 2 bases from J, with 14 bases between. Germline V gene sequence: CDR1 SGHVS, CDR2 FNYEAQ.